Here is one TCR beta chain with its context. Its antigen is undetermined. The source of the sample is a study of cytomegalovirus exposure and HLA in healthy donors. General study results and limits: Researchers reported in a later analysis that a missense DCLRE1C variant was tied to TCR beta V- and J-gene trimming. In vitro assays verified that a few CMV-associated chains recognized CMV antigens specifically.

The germline CDR1 and CDR2 sequences are SGHRS and YFSETQ. The CDR3 sequence is 13 residues long. Trimming pared 6 bases from V and 6 bases from J, leaving 15 bases between. This PCR relied on a set of 60 Vbeta primers and 13 Jbeta primers. TCRdb's table, derived via immunoSEQ multiplex PCR, lists solely in-frame clones and lacks some. The table lists 120,000 or so clones, approximately 80% of them singletons. The sample taken for sequencing was PBMCs. The receptor's source is a male donor in good health and CMV-seropositive. The J gene is TRBJ1-2, the V gene TRBV5-1; D ambiguous. The CDR3 nucleotides are TGCGCCAGCAAGGCCCAGGAGGACGATGGCTACACCTTC. Protein sequence: CASKAQEDDGYTF.